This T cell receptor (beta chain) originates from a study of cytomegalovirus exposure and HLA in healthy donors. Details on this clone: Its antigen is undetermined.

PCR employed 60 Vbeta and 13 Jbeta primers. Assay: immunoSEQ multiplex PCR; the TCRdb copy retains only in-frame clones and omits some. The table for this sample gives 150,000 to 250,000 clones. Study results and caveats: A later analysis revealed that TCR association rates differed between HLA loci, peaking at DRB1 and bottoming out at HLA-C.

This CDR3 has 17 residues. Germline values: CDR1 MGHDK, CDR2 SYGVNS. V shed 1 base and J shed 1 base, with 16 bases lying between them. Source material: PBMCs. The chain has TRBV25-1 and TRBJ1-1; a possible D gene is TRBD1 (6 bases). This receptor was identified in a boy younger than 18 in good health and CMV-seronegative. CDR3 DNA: TGTGCCAGCAGTGAATCGGGGGGGCTAAGGTCGAACACTGAAGCTTTCTTT. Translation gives CASSESGGLRSNTEAFF.